The 25 T cell receptor beta chains given below trace back to one sample, sequenced in a study of blood T cell repertoires in COVID-19. The repertoire was sequenced with immunoSEQ multiplex PCR; TCRdb's copy has only in-frame clones and lacks some. This table holds some 130,000 clones, about four fifths found once. Sequencing was carried out using peripheral blood. The receptors derive from a man older than 75 with acute or convalescent COVID-19.

V gene TRBV6-5 combines with J gene TRBJ1-1, with TRBD1 matching over 7 bases. With 2 bases clipped from V and 10 bases from J, the junction kept 10 bases outside the gene matches. CDR1 is MNHEY and CDR2 is SVGAGI in the germline V gene. The CDR3 contains 14 residues. CDR3 sequence: CASSYAIDRDRAFF. The DNA for the CDR3 is TGTGCCAGCAGTTACGCGATTGACCGGGACAGAGCTTTCTTT.

The chain combines TRBV1 with TRBJ2-3; the table's D gene call, TRBD1, was not cross checked with the DNA. TRBV1 is designated a pseudogene. This CDR3 is 15 amino acids long. The CDR3 DNA reads TGCACCAGCTCCCCAGGGGGGCTGGGCACAGATACGCAGTATTTT. It translates to CTSSPGGLGTDTQYF.

The chain links TRBV27 to TRBJ1-5, with D possibly matching TRBD1 (5 bases). With 5 bases removed from V and 4 bases from J, the gap between germline ends came to 9 bases. CDR3 length: 13 residues. CDR1 is MNHEY, CDR2 SMNVEV, per germline (reference sequence). The CDR3 nucleotides read TGTGCCAGCAGTGAACAGGTGAATCAGCCCCAGCATTTT. It is translated as CASSEQVNQPQHF.

This chain's CDR3 is CASRSGSGVYNEQFF. For the CDR3, the DNA is TGTGCCAGCAGGAGCGGGAGTGGGGTTTACAATGAGCAGTTCTTC. This chain uses TRBV3-1 (or the pseudogene TRBV3-2) with TRBJ2-1; 8 positions match TRBD2. The CDR3 contains 15 residues. The V segment lost 6 bases and the J segment 4 bases; nucleotides outside the gene matches: 8. Germline CDR1 is LGHDT and CDR2 is YNNKEL (reference sequence).

The V gene is TRBV9, the J gene TRBJ2-2; D is perhaps TRBD2 (6 bases). V was trimmed by 0 bases and J by 6 bases, leaving 15 bases between them. The germline gives CDR1 SGDLS, CDR2 YYNGEE. CDR3 length: 16 residues. For the CDR3, the DNA is TGTGCCAGCAGCGTAGCTGTGGGGGGACCCGCCGGGGAGCTGTTTTTT. Amino acid sequence: CASSVAVGGPAGELFF. Based on the CDR3 plus reference TRBV9 and TRBJ2-2, the full variable domain is DSGVTQTPKHLITATGQRVTLRCSPRSGDLSVYWYQQSLDQGLQFLIQYYNGEERAKGNILERFSAQQFPDLHSELNLSSLELGDSALYFCASSVAVGGPAGELFFGEGSRLTVL.

The CDR3 spells CASSLVRTGELFF. For the CDR3, the DNA is TGTGCCAGCAGCTTAGTCCGCACCGGGGAGCTGTTTTTT. The chain uses TRBV7-9 and TRBJ2-2; D gene uncertain. There are 13 residues in the CDR3. The germline V gene encodes CDR1 SEHNR and CDR2 FQNEAQ (reference sequence). Deletions cut 1 base from V and 4 bases from J, with 4 bases between.

J is TRBJ2-2 and V is TRBV7-9; weak D call: TRBD1 (6 bases). Germline values: CDR1 SEHNR, CDR2 FQNEAQ (reference sequence). V was pared by 5 bases and J by 6 bases, with 10 bases between. This CDR3 is built from 13 residues. The CDR3 sequence: CASSLAGAGELFF. The CDR3 DNA reads TGTGCCAGCAGCCTGGCAGGGGCCGGGGAGCTGTTTTTT.

This chain links TRBV14 with TRBJ2-7; no definite D call. V lost 1 base, J lost 0 bases, and 13 bases lay in between. This CDR3 region has 16 residues. The germline V gene encodes CDR1 SGHDN and CDR2 FVKESK. Written as DNA, the CDR3 is TGTGCCAGCAGCCAAGGACTGACGGCTAGCTCCTACGAGCAGTACTTC. Protein product: CASSQGLTASSYEQYF.

This clone was seen more than once but under ten times. The rearrangement uses TRBV7-2 and TRBJ2-5; 10 bases are shared with TRBD2. CDR3 length: 15 amino acids. CDR1 SGHTA and CDR2 FQGNSA come from the germline V gene. V shed 4 bases and J 1 base; nucleotides not matched to a gene: 3. The CDR3 coding sequence is TGTGCCAGCAGCTCGAGCGGGGGGGTCCAAGAGACCCAGTACTTC. It codes for CASSSSGGVQETQYF.

The chain uses TRBV28 and TRBJ1-5; D gene ambiguous. The CDR3 has 13 amino acids. The V end was cut by 6 bases, the J end by 1 base, with 7 bases between. Germline V CDR1 and CDR2: MDHEN, SYDVKM. The CDR3 loop is CASRTGSNQPQHF. The CDR3 DNA reads TGTGCCAGCAGGACGGGGAGCAATCAGCCCCAGCATTTT. The complete variable domain, with remaining parts taken from reference TRBV28 and TRBJ1-5, reads DVKVTQSSRYLVKRTGEKVFLECVQDMDHENMFWYRQDPGLGLRLIYFSYDVKMKEKGDIPEGYSVSREKKERFSLILESASTNQTSMYLCASRTGSNQPQHFGDGTRLSIL.

This clone has only a few counts. Distinct nucleotide sequences in the sample also encode this CDR3. This rearrangement joins TRBV6-1 to TRBJ2-7, with 7 nucleotides matching TRBD1. The CDR3 is 15 amino acids. CDR1 is MNHNS, CDR2 SASEGT, per germline. V dropped 0 bases and J dropped 4; count of bases not matched to a gene: 6. The CDR3 reads CASSEAWGQLYEQYF. The CDR3 DNA reads TGTGCCAGCAGTGAAGCTTGGGGACAGTTATACGAGCAGTACTTC.

Concerning this clone itself: The junction shows a germline mismatch at one end, possibly a read error. This rearrangement joins TRBV6-5 to TRBJ2-7, with 8 bases that match TRBD1. The germline CDR1 and CDR2 sequences are MNHEY and SVGAGI. The CDR3 is 14 amino acids. DNA for the CDR3: TGTGCCAGCAGCGGACCGAGTACCGGGACAGGCAGTTTCTTC. Translated: CASSGPSTGTGSFF.

This chain connects TRBV19 to TRBJ2-2, with 13 nucleotides matching TRBD2. CDR1 LNHDA and CDR2 SQIVND come from the germline V gene (reference sequence). The CDR3 has 14 amino acids. V lost 7 bases to trimming and J lost 8 bases; unmatched junction nucleotides: 4. The CDR3 sequence: CASTGLAGAGELFF. CDR3 DNA: TGTGCCAGTACCGGACTAGCGGGGGCTGGGGAGCTGTTTTTT.

The table lists this clone with a few counts. This rearrangement joins TRBV6-5 to TRBJ1-1; 9 bases fit TRBD1. The V and J ends lost 5 bases and 5 bases, in that order; junction bases with no gene match: 9. Germline lookup yields CDR1 MNHEY and CDR2 SVGAGI. CDR3 length: 15 residues. This CDR3 is CASSPRTGERTEAFF. In DNA form, the CDR3 reads TGTGCCAGCAGTCCTCGGACAGGGGAGAGGACTGAAGCTTTCTTT.

This chain uses TRBV5-1 with TRBJ1-6, with D possibly matching TRBD1 (5 bases). Between the trimmed V and J ends, which lost 5 bases and 6 bases, there was a span of 12 bases. CDR3 length equals 14 residues. From germline, CDR1 is SGHRS and CDR2 YFSETQ. CDR3 coding DNA: TGCGCCAGCAGTGTAGGCAGGGCTAATTCACCCCTCCACTTT. Translating gives CASSVGRANSPLHF.

The chain is built from TRBV24-1 and TRBJ1-3; possibly TRBD1 for D (5 bases). Germline loops: CDR1 KGHDR, CDR2 SFDVKD. V lost 2 bases and J 0 bases, leaving 13 bases between the germline ends. The CDR3 is 17 amino acids. The CDR3 sequence is CATSDSRVGGSGNTIYF. DNA of the CDR3: TGTGCCACCAGTGATTCCAGGGTGGGGGGCTCTGGAAACACCATATATTTT.

The chain is built from TRBV25-1 and TRBJ2-3; 7 nucleotides line up with TRBD1. The junction had 2 bases not matched to a gene; V was cut back by 4 bases and J by 1 base. The CDR3 runs to 14 residues. Per the germline V gene, CDR1 is MGHDK and CDR2 is SYGVNS. The CDR3 coding sequence is TGTGCCAGCAGTGGAACAGGGGGCACAGATACGCAGTATTTT. This sequence encodes CASSGTGGTDTQYF.

This chain joins TRBV19 and TRBJ1-6, with a possible D match to TRBD1 (5 bases). The CDR3 has 14 residues. The V end lost 5 bases, the J end lost 7 bases, and 12 bases lay between the germline ends. Germline V CDR1 and CDR2: LNHDA, SQIVND (reference sequence). Here the CDR3 reads CASSPEGRNSPLHF. CDR3 nucleotides: TGTGCCAGTAGTCCAGAGGGGAGGAATTCACCCCTCCACTTT. Based on the CDR3 plus reference TRBV19 and TRBJ1-6, the full variable domain is DGGITQSPKYLFRKEGQNVTLSCEQNLNHDAMYWYRQDPGQGLRLIYYSQIVNDFQKGDIAEGYSVSREKKESFPLTVTSAQKNPTAFYLCASSPEGRNSPLHFGNGTRLTVT.

This sequence joins TRBV7-9 and TRBJ1-6, with 11 bases that match TRBD1. CDR3 length equals 14 residues. Looked up from germline, CDR1 is SEHNR and CDR2 is FQNEAQ (reference sequence). Trimming took 4 bases from V and 10 from J; bases not matched to a gene: 3. CDR3 sequence (DNA): TGTGCCAGCAGCTCGGACAGGGGGCAATCACCCCTCCACTTT. Translation gives CASSSDRGQSPLHF.

The rearrangement uses TRBV6-5 and TRBJ2-7, with D uncertain. Germline-derived CDR1 and CDR2 are MNHEY and SVGAGI. Trimming left V 7 bases short and J 2 bases short, with 9 bases between. The CDR3 loop spans 12 amino acids. DNA of the CDR3: TGTGCCAGCACCGCCGACACCTACGAGCAGTACTTC. It encodes CASTADTYEQYF.

The chain recombines TRBV10-3 with TRBJ2-6; 9 bases are shared with TRBD1. CDR1 and CDR2 from the germline V gene are ENHRY and SYGVKD. The V segment lost 10 bases and the J segment 4 bases; nucleotides outside the gene matches: 14. The CDR3 runs to 17 residues. In DNA form, the CDR3 reads TGTGCCACCTATCCGGGACAGGGATCTTTCGGGGCCAACGTCCTGACTTTC. This translates into CATYPGQGSFGANVLTF.

About this clone itself: At the DNA level, this CDR3 is encoded by other sequences in the same sample as well. The gene calls are TRBV28 and TRBJ1-2; 8 bases align to TRBD1. The CDR3 totals 13 residues. The ends lost 6 bases at V and 2 bases at J; junction bases unmatched: 2. The germline CDR1 and CDR2 sequences are MDHEN and SYDVKM. CDR3 amino acids: CASSGTGNYGYTF. The DNA of the CDR3 is TGTGCCAGCAGCGGGACAGGAAACTATGGCTACACCTTC.

The chain combines TRBV4-3 with TRBJ2-5; 8 bases fit TRBD1. The CDR3 has 15 residues. The junction had 6 bases not matched to a gene; V was cut back by 5 bases and J by 1 base. CDR1 LGHNA and CDR2 YSLEER come from the germline V gene. The DNA of the CDR3 is TGCGCCAGCAGCAAAACAGGGGGACCCCAAGAGACCCAGTACTTC. Translation gives CASSKTGGPQETQYF.

The chain uses TRBV2 and TRBJ1-6; 10 nucleotides line up with TRBD1. V shed 6 bases, J shed 0 bases, and the junction held 8 bases outside the gene matches. This CDR3 comprises 18 residues. CDR1 and CDR2 from the germline V gene are SNHLY and FYNNEI. CDR3 amino acids: CASSPGTGDSSYNSPLHF. The CDR3 region has the DNA TGTGCCAGCAGCCCCGGGACAGGGGATAGCTCCTATAATTCACCCCTCCACTTT. The full variable domain, rest sourced from reference TRBV2 and TRBJ1-6, is EPEVTQTPSHQVTQMGQEVILRCVPISNHLYFYWYRQILGQKVEFLVSFYNNEISEKSEIFDDQFSVERPDGSNFTLKIRSTKLEDSAMYFCASSPGTGDSSYNSPLHFGNGTRLTVT.

This sequence joins TRBV6-5 and TRBJ1-5; 8 bases align to TRBD1. With 5 bases clipped from V and 3 bases from J, the junction kept 6 bases outside the gene matches. Per the germline V gene, CDR1 is MNHEY and CDR2 is SVGAGI. This CDR3 contains 15 residues. The CDR3 DNA follows: TGTGCCAGCAGTACGACAGGGGCCGACAATCAGCCCCAGCATTTT. As protein: CASSTTGADNQPQHF.